This is a list of T cell receptor beta chains from one sample in a study of beta chain features in type 1 diabetes. TCRdb keeps only in-frame clones here, not all; method: immunoSEQ multiplex PCR. The data show some 60,000 clones, roughly 60% seen once. Sequencing input: Tregs from blood. The receptors were sampled from a woman aged 18-30 years in good health. CDR3s include the opening cysteine and the closing phenylalanine or tryptophan. Fields, in order: V gene, J gene, CDR3 length, D gene, clone size, CDR3 DNA, CDR3 protein. D genes are given only for firm matches. Not every row has a clone size; where given, it reads once, few, many or a size class.

V gene: TRBV7-9
J gene: TRBJ1-2
CDR3 length: 12
D gene: -
clone size: -
CDR3 DNA: TGTGCCAGCAGCCTGCCCGGCTATGGCTACACCTTC
CDR3 protein: CASSLPGYGYTF

V gene: TRBV4-1
J gene: TRBJ2-1
CDR3 length: 16
D gene: -
clone size: few
CDR3 DNA: TGCGCCAGCAGCCCCCTAACAGGGATCTCCTACAATGAGCAGTTCTTC
CDR3 protein: CASSPLTGISYNEQFF

V gene: TRBV19
J gene: TRBJ1-5
CDR3 length: 14
D gene: -
clone size: -
CDR3 DNA: TGTGCCAGTAACCCTAGAGTGAGCAATCAGCCCCAGCATTTT
CDR3 protein: CASNPRVSNQPQHF

V gene: TRBV19
J gene: TRBJ1-1
CDR3 length: 16
D gene: TRBD1
clone size: -
CDR3 DNA: TGTGCCACCACCCAGTCTTGGGGACAGGGGAGGACTGAAGCTTTCTTT
CDR3 protein: CATTQSWGQGRTEAFF

V gene: TRBV7-9
J gene: TRBJ2-2
CDR3 length: 15
D gene: TRBD1
clone size: few
CDR3 DNA: TGTGCCAGCAGCTCCGGGACAGTAAACACCGGGGAGCTGTTTTTT
CDR3 protein: CASSSGTVNTGELFF

V gene: TRBV6-6
J gene: TRBJ2-5
CDR3 length: 14
D gene: TRBD1
clone size: few
CDR3 DNA: TGTGCCAGCAGTCGGAACAGGGGGCGGGAGACCCAGTACTTC
CDR3 protein: CASSRNRGRETQYF

V gene: TRBV2
J gene: TRBJ2-2
CDR3 length: 15
D gene: -
clone size: -
CDR3 DNA: TGTGCCAGCAGTTGGTATGGGGCTGGAACCGGGGAGCTGTTTTTT
CDR3 protein: CASSWYGAGTGELFF

V gene: TRBV2
J gene: TRBJ2-1
CDR3 length: 15
D gene: -
clone size: -
CDR3 DNA: TGTGCCAGCAGAAGACGGGGGACCATTTACAATGAGCAGTTCTTC
CDR3 protein: CASRRRGTIYNEQFF

V gene: TRBV5-1
J gene: TRBJ1-1
CDR3 length: 14
D gene: -
clone size: -
CDR3 DNA: TGCGCCAGCCGTCCCTTGCTACAGGGCACTGAAGCTTTCTTT
CDR3 protein: CASRPLLQGTEAFF

V gene: TRBV18
J gene: TRBJ2-7
CDR3 length: 16
D gene: -
clone size: -
CDR3 DNA: TGTGCCAGCTCACCATCGTCAGGGTTAAAAAGATACGAGCAGTACTTC
CDR3 protein: CASSPSSGLKRYEQYF

V gene: TRBV29-1
J gene: TRBJ2-1
CDR3 length: 13
D gene: -
clone size: -
CDR3 DNA: TGCAGCGTTGAGTGGGGCCCATACAATGAGCAGTTCTTC
CDR3 protein: CSVEWGPYNEQFF

V gene: TRBV6-5
J gene: TRBJ1-4
CDR3 length: 15
D gene: TRBD1
clone size: few
CDR3 DNA: TGTGCCAGCATGAGACCACAGGGGGCAAATGAAAAACTGTTTTTT
CDR3 protein: CASMRPQGANEKLFF

V gene: TRBV4-3
J gene: TRBJ1-5
CDR3 length: 15
D gene: -
clone size: -
CDR3 DNA: TGCGCCAGCAGCCAAGACGGACATAGCAATCAGCCCCAGCATTTT
CDR3 protein: CASSQDGHSNQPQHF

V gene: TRBV5-1
J gene: TRBJ1-1
CDR3 length: 14
D gene: TRBD1
clone size: -
CDR3 DNA: TGCGCCAGCAGCAATGGACAGGGGAACACTGAAGCTTTCTTT
CDR3 protein: CASSNGQGNTEAFF

V gene: TRBV30
J gene: TRBJ2-1
CDR3 length: 18
D gene: TRBD2
clone size: -
CDR3 DNA: TGTGCCTGGAGCGCAAGTACCATAGCGGGGGGACGCTACAATGAGCAGTTCTTC
CDR3 protein: CAWSASTIAGGRYNEQFF

V gene: TRBV6-6
J gene: TRBJ2-7
CDR3 length: 14
D gene: TRBD2
clone size: -
CDR3 DNA: TGTGCCAGCAGGACTAGCGGGTGGGGGTACGAGCAGTACTTC
CDR3 protein: CASRTSGWGYEQYF

V gene: TRBV2
J gene: TRBJ2-3
CDR3 length: 12
D gene: -
clone size: -
CDR3 DNA: TGTGCCAGCAAGCTGAGCCTGGATACGCAGTATTTT
CDR3 protein: CASKLSLDTQYF

V gene: TRBV5-1
J gene: TRBJ1-2
CDR3 length: 16
D gene: -
clone size: few
CDR3 DNA: TGCGCCAGCAGCTTAGCCGCCGGGGGATCTAACTATGGCTACACCTTC
CDR3 protein: CASSLAAGGSNYGYTF

V gene: TRBV5-1
J gene: TRBJ2-3
CDR3 length: 16
D gene: TRBD2
clone size: few
CDR3 DNA: TGCGCCAGCAGCCCGGCCCTAGCGGGAGTATCAGATACGCAGTATTTT
CDR3 protein: CASSPALAGVSDTQYF

V gene: TRBV6-6
J gene: TRBJ1-5
CDR3 length: 15
D gene: -
clone size: few
CDR3 DNA: TGTGCCAGCTATGGGGCCGGGGGAGGAAGTCAGCCCCAGCATTTT
CDR3 protein: CASYGAGGGSQPQHF

V gene: TRBV5-4
J gene: TRBJ1-4
CDR3 length: 15
D gene: TRBD1
clone size: -
CDR3 DNA: TGTGCCAGCAGCTTGTCGGCAGGGGGAAATGAAAAACTGTTTTTT
CDR3 protein: CASSLSAGGNEKLFF

V gene: TRBV5-1
J gene: TRBJ2-7
CDR3 length: 16
D gene: -
clone size: -
CDR3 DNA: TGCGCCAGCAGCTGGGGGCCGGAGCGTTTCACCTACGAGCAGTACTTC
CDR3 protein: CASSWGPERFTYEQYF

V gene: TRBV19
J gene: TRBJ2-2
CDR3 length: 15
D gene: TRBD2
clone size: -
CDR3 DNA: TGTGCCAGTAGTACTAGCGGGGCGAACACCGGGGAGCTGTTTTTT
CDR3 protein: CASSTSGANTGELFF

V gene: TRBV5-6
J gene: TRBJ2-1
CDR3 length: 14
D gene: TRBD2
clone size: once
CDR3 DNA: TGTGCCAGCAGCTGGACTAGCGGGGTGCGGGAGCAGTTCTTC
CDR3 protein: CASSWTSGVREQFF

V gene: TRBV2
J gene: TRBJ1-2
CDR3 length: 14
D gene: TRBD1
clone size: -
CDR3 DNA: TGTGCCAGCAGTCCACGGACAGGAACCTATGGCTACACCTTC
CDR3 protein: CASSPRTGTYGYTF

V gene: TRBV2
J gene: TRBJ2-1
CDR3 length: 14
D gene: TRBD2
clone size: few
CDR3 DNA: TGTGCCAGCACGCCAGCGGGGGGTTACAATGAGCAGTTCTTC
CDR3 protein: CASTPAGGYNEQFF

V gene: TRBV18
J gene: TRBJ2-7
CDR3 length: 13
D gene: -
clone size: -
CDR3 DNA: TGTGCCAGCTCTCCCGAAAGTTACTACGAGCAGTACTTC
CDR3 protein: CASSPESYYEQYF

V gene: TRBV10-3
J gene: TRBJ2-3
CDR3 length: 13
D gene: -
clone size: few
CDR3 DNA: TGTGCCATCAGTGAGTCGAGCGTTGATACGCAGTATTTT
CDR3 protein: CAISESSVDTQYF

V gene: TRBV6-6
J gene: TRBJ1-1
CDR3 length: 15
D gene: -
clone size: -
CDR3 DNA: TGTGCCAGCAGGCCTAGACTGGTAACGAACACTGAAGCTTTCTTT
CDR3 protein: CASRPRLVTNTEAFF

V gene: TRBV5-6
J gene: TRBJ1-6
CDR3 length: 13
D gene: -
clone size: -
CDR3 DNA: TGTGCCAGCAGCTTTCGTATTAATTCACCCCTCCACTTT
CDR3 protein: CASSFRINSPLHF

V gene: TRBV7-2
J gene: TRBJ2-4
CDR3 length: 14
D gene: TRBD2
clone size: few
CDR3 DNA: TGTGCCAGCAGCTCCCGACTAGCGGAAAACATTCAGTACTTC
CDR3 protein: CASSSRLAENIQYF

V gene: TRBV29-1
J gene: TRBJ1-1
CDR3 length: 11
D gene: -
clone size: few
CDR3 DNA: TGCAGCATCAAGCAGAACACTGAAGCTTTCTTT
CDR3 protein: CSIKQNTEAFF

V gene: TRBV18
J gene: TRBJ2-7
CDR3 length: 15
D gene: TRBD2
clone size: -
CDR3 DNA: TGTGCCAGCTCTCGGACTAGCGGGGGGAGCTACGAGCAGTACTTC
CDR3 protein: CASSRTSGGSYEQYF

V gene: TRBV5-1
J gene: TRBJ2-6
CDR3 length: 15
D gene: -
clone size: -
CDR3 DNA: TGCGCCAGCAGCCAGCGGGCAGCTGGGGCCAACGTCCTGACTTTC
CDR3 protein: CASSQRAAGANVLTF

V gene: TRBV9
J gene: TRBJ2-2
CDR3 length: 20
D gene: TRBD2
clone size: -
CDR3 DNA: TGTGCCAGCAGCGTAGCCCCGGAGGGAGCGGGAGGGCCTAGCGTGAGGGAGCTGTTTTTT
CDR3 protein: CASSVAPEGAGGPSVRELFF

V gene: TRBV7-9
J gene: TRBJ1-4
CDR3 length: 16
D gene: -
clone size: few
CDR3 DNA: TGTGCCAGCAGCTTACCCGTGGTAGGGGGTGCTGAAAAACTGTTTTTT
CDR3 protein: CASSLPVVGGAEKLFF

V gene: TRBV5-1
J gene: TRBJ1-1
CDR3 length: 13
D gene: -
clone size: few
CDR3 DNA: TGCGCCAGCATGATGGCAATGAACACTGAAGCTTTCTTT
CDR3 protein: CASMMAMNTEAFF

V gene: TRBV5-1
J gene: TRBJ1-2
CDR3 length: 14
D gene: TRBD1
clone size: -
CDR3 DNA: TGCGCCAGCCGCCCGGACAGGGCTAACTATGGCTACACCTTC
CDR3 protein: CASRPDRANYGYTF

V gene: TRBV6-6
J gene: TRBJ1-2
CDR3 length: 13
D gene: -
clone size: once
CDR3 DNA: TGTGCCAGCATGCAGGGAGGGGACTATGGCTACACCTTC
CDR3 protein: CASMQGGDYGYTF

V gene: TRBV6-6
J gene: TRBJ2-1
CDR3 length: 14
D gene: TRBD2
clone size: -
CDR3 DNA: TGTGCCAGCAGACTAGCGGGGGGGCCCGATGAGCAGTTCTTC
CDR3 protein: CASRLAGGPDEQFF

V gene: TRBV18
J gene: TRBJ1-2
CDR3 length: 14
D gene: -
clone size: -
CDR3 DNA: TGTGCCAGCTCACCACCGAGCCAGGGTTATGGCTACACCTTC
CDR3 protein: CASSPPSQGYGYTF

V gene: TRBV4-2
J gene: TRBJ2-7
CDR3 length: 15
D gene: -
clone size: -
CDR3 DNA: TGTGCCAGCAGCTCCCTGGTTGGTGCGGGACCCGAGCAGTACTTC
CDR3 protein: CASSSLVGAGPEQYF

V gene: TRBV10-3
J gene: TRBJ1-2
CDR3 length: 14
D gene: TRBD1
clone size: -
CDR3 DNA: TGTGCCATCAGTGAACAGGGGGCAAACTATGGCTACACCTTC
CDR3 protein: CAISEQGANYGYTF

V gene: TRBV15
J gene: TRBJ1-5
CDR3 length: 13
D gene: -
clone size: -
CDR3 DNA: TGTGCCACCACCCCCCTGCCGGATCAGCCCCAGCATTTT
CDR3 protein: CATTPLPDQPQHF

V gene: TRBV12-5
J gene: TRBJ1-1
CDR3 length: 14
D gene: TRBD1
clone size: -
CDR3 DNA: TGTGCTACCGGGACAGGTGGGATGAACACTGAAGCTTTCTTT
CDR3 protein: CATGTGGMNTEAFF

V gene: TRBV4-1
J gene: TRBJ2-2
CDR3 length: 17
D gene: TRBD2
clone size: -
CDR3 DNA: TGCGCCAGCAGCCAAGATGAGGTAGCGGGTTACACCGGGGAGCTGTTTTTT
CDR3 protein: CASSQDEVAGYTGELFF

V gene: TRBV25-1
J gene: TRBJ2-7
CDR3 length: 15
D gene: TRBD2
clone size: -
CDR3 DNA: TGTGCCAGCGAAACCGGCCCGGGACTAGTCTACGAGCAGTACTTC
CDR3 protein: CASETGPGLVYEQYF

V gene: TRBV27
J gene: TRBJ2-3
CDR3 length: 14
D gene: TRBD1
clone size: few
CDR3 DNA: TGTGCCAGCAGTCCGTCAGACAGGGGTGATACGCAGTATTTT
CDR3 protein: CASSPSDRGDTQYF

V gene: TRBV6-5
J gene: TRBJ2-1
CDR3 length: 13
D gene: TRBD2
clone size: -
CDR3 DNA: TGTGCCAGCGCGAAACTAGCGGGGGCTGCAACGGTCTTC
CDR3 protein: CASAKLAGAATVF

V gene: TRBV5-1
J gene: TRBJ1-4
CDR3 length: 14
D gene: -
clone size: -
CDR3 DNA: TGCGCCAGCAGCTCCTACAGTGCAAATGAAAAACTGTTTTTT
CDR3 protein: CASSSYSANEKLFF

V gene: TRBV6-5
J gene: TRBJ2-5
CDR3 length: 14
D gene: -
clone size: -
CDR3 DNA: TGTGCCAGCAGTGGCATGGGGCAGGCAGAGACCCAGTACTTC
CDR3 protein: CASSGMGQAETQYF

V gene: TRBV30
J gene: TRBJ1-1
CDR3 length: 15
D gene: TRBD1
clone size: -
CDR3 DNA: TGTGCCTGGAGCGCCTCATGGACAGGATGGACTGAAGCTTTCTTT
CDR3 protein: CAWSASWTGWTEAFF

V gene: TRBV7-3
J gene: TRBJ2-2
CDR3 length: 15
D gene: TRBD1
clone size: few
CDR3 DNA: TGTGCCAGCAGTCTTCAGGGGGCTAACACCGGGGAGCTGTTTTTT
CDR3 protein: CASSLQGANTGELFF

V gene: TRBV6-1
J gene: TRBJ1-1
CDR3 length: 14
D gene: TRBD1
clone size: -
CDR3 DNA: TGTGCCAGCAGGCACAGGGGGCTGAACACTGAAGCTTTCTTT
CDR3 protein: CASRHRGLNTEAFF

V gene: TRBV10-3
J gene: TRBJ1-2
CDR3 length: 15
D gene: -
clone size: -
CDR3 DNA: TGTGCCATCAGTGAGTCCGTAGGGGGAACTATGAACTACACCTTC
CDR3 protein: CAISESVGGTMNYTF

V gene: TRBV5-1
J gene: TRBJ2-1
CDR3 length: 15
D gene: -
clone size: -
CDR3 DNA: TGCGCCAGCAGCTATGACACAGGTTCCTACAATGAGCAGTTCTTC
CDR3 protein: CASSYDTGSYNEQFF

V gene: TRBV18
J gene: TRBJ2-5
CDR3 length: 16
D gene: TRBD2
clone size: -
CDR3 DNA: TGTGCCAGCTCACCACGAAGGGGAGCGGGGCAAGAGACCCAGTACTTC
CDR3 protein: CASSPRRGAGQETQYF

V gene: TRBV6-5
J gene: TRBJ2-7
CDR3 length: 13
D gene: -
clone size: -
CDR3 DNA: TGTGCCAGCAGTTACTCGATCGAGTACGAGCAGTACTTC
CDR3 protein: CASSYSIEYEQYF

V gene: TRBV5-1
J gene: TRBJ2-3
CDR3 length: 15
D gene: -
clone size: once
CDR3 DNA: TGCGCCAGCAGTAGACTTCCCCGCCGCACAGATACGCAGTATTTT
CDR3 protein: CASSRLPRRTDTQYF

V gene: TRBV30
J gene: TRBJ2-1
CDR3 length: 13
D gene: -
clone size: -
CDR3 DNA: TGTGCCTGGAGCCGGACAGCCAGCGATGAGCAGTTCTTC
CDR3 protein: CAWSRTASDEQFF